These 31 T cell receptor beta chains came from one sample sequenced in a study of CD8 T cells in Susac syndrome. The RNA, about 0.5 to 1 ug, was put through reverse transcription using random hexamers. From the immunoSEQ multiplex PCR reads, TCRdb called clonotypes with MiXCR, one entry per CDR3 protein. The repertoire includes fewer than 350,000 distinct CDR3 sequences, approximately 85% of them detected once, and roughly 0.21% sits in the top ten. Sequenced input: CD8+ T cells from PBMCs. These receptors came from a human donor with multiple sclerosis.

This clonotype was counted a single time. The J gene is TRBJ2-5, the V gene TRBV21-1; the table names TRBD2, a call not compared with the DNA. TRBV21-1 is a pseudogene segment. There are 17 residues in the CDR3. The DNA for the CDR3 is TGTGCCAGCAGCAAACTGGGTGCAGCGGGGCTACAAGAGACCCAGTACTTC. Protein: CASSKLGAAGLQETQYF.

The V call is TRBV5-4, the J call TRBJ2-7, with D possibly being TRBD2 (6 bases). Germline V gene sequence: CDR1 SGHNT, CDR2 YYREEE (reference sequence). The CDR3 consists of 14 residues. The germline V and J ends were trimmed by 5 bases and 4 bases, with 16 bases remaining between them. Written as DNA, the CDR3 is TGTGCCAGCAGGCGGTGGGACTCCAAGTACGAGCAGTACTTC. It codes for CASRRWDSKYEQYF. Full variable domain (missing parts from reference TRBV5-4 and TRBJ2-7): ETGVTQSPTHLIKTRGQQVTLRCSSQSGHNTVSWYQQALGQGPQFIFQYYREEENGRGNFPPRFSGLQFPNYSSELNVNALELDDSALYLCASRRWDSKYEQYFGPGTRLTVT.

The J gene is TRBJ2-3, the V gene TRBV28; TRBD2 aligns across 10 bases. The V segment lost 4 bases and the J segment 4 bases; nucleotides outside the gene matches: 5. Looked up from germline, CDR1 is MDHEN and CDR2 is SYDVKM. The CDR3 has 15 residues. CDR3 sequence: CASSSRTSGADTQYF. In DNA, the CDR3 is TGTGCCAGCAGTTCCCGGACTAGCGGCGCAGATACGCAGTATTTT.

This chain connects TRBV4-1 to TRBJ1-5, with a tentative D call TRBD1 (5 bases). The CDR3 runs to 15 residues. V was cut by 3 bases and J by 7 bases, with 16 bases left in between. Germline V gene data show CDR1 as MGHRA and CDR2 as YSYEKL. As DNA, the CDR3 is TGCGCCAGCAGCCAGCAAGGCAGGGAGGACCAGCCCCAGCATTTT. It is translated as CASSQQGREDQPQHF.

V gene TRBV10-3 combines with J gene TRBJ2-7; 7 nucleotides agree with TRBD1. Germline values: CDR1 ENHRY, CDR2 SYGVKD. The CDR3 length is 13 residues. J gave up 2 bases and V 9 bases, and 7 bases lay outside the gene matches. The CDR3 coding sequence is TGTGCCATAAAGGGGACAGTACCCTACGAGCAGTACTTC. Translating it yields CAIKGTVPYEQYF.

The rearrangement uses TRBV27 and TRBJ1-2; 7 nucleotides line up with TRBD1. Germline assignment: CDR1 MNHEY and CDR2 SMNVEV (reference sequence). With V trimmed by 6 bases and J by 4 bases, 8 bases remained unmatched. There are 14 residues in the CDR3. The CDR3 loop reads CASSLTGAPYGYTF. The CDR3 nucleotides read TGTGCCAGCAGCTTAACAGGGGCTCCCTATGGCTACACCTTC.

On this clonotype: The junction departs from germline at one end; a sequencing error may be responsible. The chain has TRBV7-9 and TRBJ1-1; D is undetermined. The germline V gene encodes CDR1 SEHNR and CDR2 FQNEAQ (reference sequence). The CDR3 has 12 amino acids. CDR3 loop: CASSLSNSEAFF. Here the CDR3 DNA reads TGTGCCAGCAGCTTATCGAACAGTGAAGCTTTCTTT.

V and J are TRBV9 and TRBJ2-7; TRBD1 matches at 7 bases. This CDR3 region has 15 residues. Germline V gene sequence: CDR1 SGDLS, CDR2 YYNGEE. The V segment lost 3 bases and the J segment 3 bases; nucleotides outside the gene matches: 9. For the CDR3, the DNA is TGTGCCAGCAGCGAGGGACAGAGCCCCATCTACGAGCAGTACTTC. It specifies CASSEGQSPIYEQYF. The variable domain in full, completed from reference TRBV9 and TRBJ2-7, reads DSGVTQTPKHLITATGQRVTLRCSPRSGDLSVYWYQQSLDQGLQFLIQYYNGEERAKGNILERFSAQQFPDLHSELNLSSLELGDSALYFCASSEGQSPIYEQYFGPGTRLTVT.

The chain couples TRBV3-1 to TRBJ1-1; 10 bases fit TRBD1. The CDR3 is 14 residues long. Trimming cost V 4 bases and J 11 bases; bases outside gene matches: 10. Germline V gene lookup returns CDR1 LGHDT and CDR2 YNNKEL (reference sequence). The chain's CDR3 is CASSLTGTGVYAFF. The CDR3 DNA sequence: TGTGCCAGCAGCCTCACCGGGACAGGGGTTTACGCTTTCTTT.

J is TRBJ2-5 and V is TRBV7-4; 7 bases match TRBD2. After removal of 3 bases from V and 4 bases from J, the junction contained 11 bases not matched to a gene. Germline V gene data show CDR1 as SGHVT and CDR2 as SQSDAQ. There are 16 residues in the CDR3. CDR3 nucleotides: TGTGCCAGCAGCTTGGTCTTGCGCGGGAGATTAGAGACCCAGTACTTC. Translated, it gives CASSLVLRGRLETQYF.

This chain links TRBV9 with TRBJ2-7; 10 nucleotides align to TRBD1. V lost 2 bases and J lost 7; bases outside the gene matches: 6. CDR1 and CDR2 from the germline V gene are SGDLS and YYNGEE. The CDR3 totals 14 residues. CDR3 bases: TGTGCCAGCAGCGTGGGGACAGGGGTAGATGAGCAGTACTTC. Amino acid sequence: CASSVGTGVDEQYF. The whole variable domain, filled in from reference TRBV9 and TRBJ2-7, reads DSGVTQTPKHLITATGQRVTLRCSPRSGDLSVYWYQQSLDQGLQFLIQYYNGEERAKGNILERFSAQQFPDLHSELNLSSLELGDSALYFCASSVGTGVDEQYFGPGTRLTVT.

The CDR3 sequence is CASSSGTVRSDEQYF. Here the CDR3 DNA reads TGTGCCAGCAGTTCCGGGACAGTTAGGTCGGACGAGCAGTACTTC. This rearrangement joins TRBV6-5 to TRBJ2-7, with 7 bases identical to TRBD1. Germline V gene sequence: CDR1 MNHEY, CDR2 SVGAGI. The V segment lost 4 bases and the J segment 5 bases; nucleotides outside the gene matches: 11. The CDR3 loop spans 15 amino acids.

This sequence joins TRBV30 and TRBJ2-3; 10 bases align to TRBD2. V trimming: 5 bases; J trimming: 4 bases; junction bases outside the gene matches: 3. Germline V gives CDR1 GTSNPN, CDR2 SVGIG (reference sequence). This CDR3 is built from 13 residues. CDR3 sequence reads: CAWGTSASDTQYF. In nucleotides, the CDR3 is TGTGCCTGGGGGACTAGCGCGTCAGATACGCAGTATTTT.

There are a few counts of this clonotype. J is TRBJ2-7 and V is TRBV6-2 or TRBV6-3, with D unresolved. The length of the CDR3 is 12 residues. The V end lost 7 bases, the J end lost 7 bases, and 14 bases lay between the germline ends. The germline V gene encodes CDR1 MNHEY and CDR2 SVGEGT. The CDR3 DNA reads TGTGCCAGCATGGACCTGGCGGATGAGCAGTACTTC. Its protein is CASMDLADEQYF.

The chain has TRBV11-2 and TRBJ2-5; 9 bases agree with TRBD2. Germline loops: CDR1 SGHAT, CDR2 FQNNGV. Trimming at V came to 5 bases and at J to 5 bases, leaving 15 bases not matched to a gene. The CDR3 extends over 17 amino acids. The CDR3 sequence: CASSPNPRLAATETQYF. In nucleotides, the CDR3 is TGTGCCAGCAGCCCGAACCCCCGACTAGCGGCTACGGAGACCCAGTACTTC.

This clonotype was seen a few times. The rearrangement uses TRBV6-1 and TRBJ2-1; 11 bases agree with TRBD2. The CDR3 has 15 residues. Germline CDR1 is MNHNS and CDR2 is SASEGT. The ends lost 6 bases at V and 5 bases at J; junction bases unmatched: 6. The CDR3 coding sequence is TGTGCCAGCAGCATAGCGGGAGGGGAAGACAATGAGCAGTTCTTC. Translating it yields CASSIAGGEDNEQFF.

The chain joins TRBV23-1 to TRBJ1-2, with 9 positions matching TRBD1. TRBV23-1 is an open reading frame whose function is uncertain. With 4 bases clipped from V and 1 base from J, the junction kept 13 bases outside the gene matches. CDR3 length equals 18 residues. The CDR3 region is CASSPPGQGRWVNYGYTF. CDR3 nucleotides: TGCGCCAGCAGTCCTCCGGGACAGGGTCGTTGGGTTAACTATGGCTACACCTTC.

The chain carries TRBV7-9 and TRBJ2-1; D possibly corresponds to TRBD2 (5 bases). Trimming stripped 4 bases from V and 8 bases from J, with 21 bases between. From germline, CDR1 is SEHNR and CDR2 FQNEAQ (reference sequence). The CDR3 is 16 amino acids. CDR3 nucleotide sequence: TGTGCCAGCAGCTCTTGGTACGGGGAAGGGAAAGATGAGCAGTTCTTC. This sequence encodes CASSSWYGEGKDEQFF.

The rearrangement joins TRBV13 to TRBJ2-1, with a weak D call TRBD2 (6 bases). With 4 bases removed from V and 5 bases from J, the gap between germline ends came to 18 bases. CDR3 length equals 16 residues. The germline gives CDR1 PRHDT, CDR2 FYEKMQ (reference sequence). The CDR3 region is CASSWTGGARNNEQFF. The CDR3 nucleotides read TGTGCCAGCAGCTGGACTGGAGGGGCCAGAAACAATGAGCAGTTCTTC.

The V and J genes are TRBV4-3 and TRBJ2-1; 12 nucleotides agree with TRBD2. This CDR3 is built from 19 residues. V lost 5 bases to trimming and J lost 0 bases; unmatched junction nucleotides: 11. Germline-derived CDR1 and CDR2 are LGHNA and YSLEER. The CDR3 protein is CASSSRTSGIRGSYNEQFF. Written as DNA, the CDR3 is TGCGCCAGCAGCTCCCGGACTAGCGGGATCCGGGGCTCCTACAATGAGCAGTTCTTC.

The CDR3 nucleotides read TGCGCCAGCAGCCAGACAGGGGGCGATGGCTACACCTTC. Translation: CASSQTGGDGYTF. The chain recombines TRBV5-1 with TRBJ1-2; 10 nucleotides agree with TRBD1. V lost 4 bases to trimming and J lost 6 bases; unmatched junction nucleotides: 3. In germline, CDR1 is SGHRS, CDR2 YFSETQ. There are 13 residues in the CDR3.

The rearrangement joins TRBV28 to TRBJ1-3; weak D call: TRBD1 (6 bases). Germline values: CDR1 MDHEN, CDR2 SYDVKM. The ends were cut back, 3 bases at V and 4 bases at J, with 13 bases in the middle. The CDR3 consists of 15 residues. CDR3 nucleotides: TGTGCCAGCAGTTTGGTGGGGGGCTCCGGAAACACCATATATTTT. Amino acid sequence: CASSLVGGSGNTIYF.

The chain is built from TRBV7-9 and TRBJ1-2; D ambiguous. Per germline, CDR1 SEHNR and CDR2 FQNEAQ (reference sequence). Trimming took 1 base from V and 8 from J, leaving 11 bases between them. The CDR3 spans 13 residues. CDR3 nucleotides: TGTGCCAGCAGCTTAGGTGCAATGGGGGGCTACACCTTC. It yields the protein CASSLGAMGGYTF.

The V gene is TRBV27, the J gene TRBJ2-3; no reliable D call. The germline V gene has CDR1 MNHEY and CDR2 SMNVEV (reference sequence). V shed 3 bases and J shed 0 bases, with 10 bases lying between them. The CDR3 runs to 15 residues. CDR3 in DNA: TGTGCCAGCAGTTTTTGGGCCAGAAGCACAGATACGCAGTATTTT. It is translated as CASSFWARSTDTQYF.

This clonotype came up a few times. This chain's CDR3 is CASSGTVHYEQYF. The CDR3 coding sequence is TGTGCCAGCAGCGGGACAGTTCACTACGAGCAGTACTTC. The V gene is TRBV28, the J gene TRBJ2-7; 7 bases are shared with TRBD1. V trimming: 6 bases; J trimming: 3 bases; junction bases outside the gene matches: 5. Looked up from germline, CDR1 is MDHEN and CDR2 is SYDVKM. This CDR3 comprises 13 residues.

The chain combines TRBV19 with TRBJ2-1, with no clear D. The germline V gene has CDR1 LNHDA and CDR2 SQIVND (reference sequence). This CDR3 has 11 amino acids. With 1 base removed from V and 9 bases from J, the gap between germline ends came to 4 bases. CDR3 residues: CASSIGAEQFF. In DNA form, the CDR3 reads TGTGCCAGTAGTATAGGGGCTGAGCAGTTCTTC.

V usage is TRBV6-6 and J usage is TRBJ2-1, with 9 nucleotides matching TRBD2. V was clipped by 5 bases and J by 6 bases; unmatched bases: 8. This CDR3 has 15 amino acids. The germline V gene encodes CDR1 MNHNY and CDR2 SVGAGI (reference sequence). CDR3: CASSHIAGASNEQFF. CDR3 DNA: TGTGCCAGCAGTCACATAGCGGGAGCAAGCAATGAGCAGTTCTTC.

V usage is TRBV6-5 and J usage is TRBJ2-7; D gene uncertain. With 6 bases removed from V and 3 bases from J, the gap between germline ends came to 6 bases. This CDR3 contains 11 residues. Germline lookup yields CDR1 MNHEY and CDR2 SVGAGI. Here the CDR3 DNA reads TGTGCCAGCAGCCTCAACTACGAGCAGTACTTC. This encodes CASSLNYEQYF.

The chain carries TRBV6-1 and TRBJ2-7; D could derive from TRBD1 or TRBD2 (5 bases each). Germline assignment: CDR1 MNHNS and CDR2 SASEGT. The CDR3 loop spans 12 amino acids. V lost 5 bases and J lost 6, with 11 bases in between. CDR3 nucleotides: TGTGCCAGCAGTTGGGACCGAGGCGAGCAGTACTTC. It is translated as CASSWDRGEQYF.

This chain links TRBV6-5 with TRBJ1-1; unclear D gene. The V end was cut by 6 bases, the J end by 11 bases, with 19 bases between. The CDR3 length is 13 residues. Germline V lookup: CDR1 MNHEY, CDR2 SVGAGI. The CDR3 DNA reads TGTGCCAGCAGCTTGAATGCCGCCGATTGGGCTTTCTTT. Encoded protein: CASSLNAADWAFF.

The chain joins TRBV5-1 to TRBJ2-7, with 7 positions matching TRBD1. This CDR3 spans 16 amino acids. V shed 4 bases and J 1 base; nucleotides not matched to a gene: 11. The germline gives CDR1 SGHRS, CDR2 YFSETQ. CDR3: CASSNPGQRISYEQYF. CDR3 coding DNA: TGCGCCAGCAGCAACCCGGGACAGCGAATTTCCTACGAGCAGTACTTC.